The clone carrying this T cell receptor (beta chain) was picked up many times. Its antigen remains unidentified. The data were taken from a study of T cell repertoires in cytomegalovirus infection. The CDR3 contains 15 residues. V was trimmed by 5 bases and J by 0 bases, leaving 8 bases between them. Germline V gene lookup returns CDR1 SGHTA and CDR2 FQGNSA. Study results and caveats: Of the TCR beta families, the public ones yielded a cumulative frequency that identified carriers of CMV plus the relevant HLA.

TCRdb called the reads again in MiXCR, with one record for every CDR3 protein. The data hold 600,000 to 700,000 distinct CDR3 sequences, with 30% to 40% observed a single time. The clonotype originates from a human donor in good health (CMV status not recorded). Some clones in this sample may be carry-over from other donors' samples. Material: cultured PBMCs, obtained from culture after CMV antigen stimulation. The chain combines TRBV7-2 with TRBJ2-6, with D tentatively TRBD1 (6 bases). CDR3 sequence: CASSQGGSGANVLTF. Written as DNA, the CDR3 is TGTGCCAGCAGCCAAGGGGGCTCTGGGGCCAACGTCCTGACTTTC.